This is a list of T cell receptor beta chains from one sample in a study of OX40 agonist ivuxolimab in advanced cancers. Only in-frame clones appear in the TCRdb table, and some are missing; sequencing was by immunoSEQ multiplex PCR. Here the sample spans roughly 41,000 clones, about 88% being singletons. This specimen was CD4+ or CD8+ T cells sorted from blood, taken in a trial of the OX40 agonist ivuxolimab. The receptors come from an adult with an advanced solid tumor such as melanoma, head and neck, liver or kidney cancer. Both conserved end residues are part of each CDR3. A D gene is named only where the DNA matches it firmly. Expanded clones get a size class; other rows say once, few or many, or leave the size out.

abundance	v_gene	d_gene	j_gene	CDR3aa	CDR3nt
once	TRBV6-6	-	TRBJ1-5	CASSAAGTREDQPQHF	TGTGCCAGCAGCGCAGCCGGGACAAGAGAAGATCAGCCCCAGCATTTT
-	TRBV19	TRBD2	TRBJ2-5	CASSMKLAGGETQYF	TGTGCCAGTAGTATGAAACTAGCGGGGGGAGAGACCCAGTACTTC
-	TRBV19	-	TRBJ1-5	CASSIGGSNQPQHF	TGTGCCAGTAGTATAGGGGGAAGCAATCAGCCCCAGCATTTT
-	TRBV5-4	-	TRBJ1-3	CASSQDGGNTIYF	TGTGCCAGCAGCCAGGACGGTGGAAACACCATATATTTT
once	TRBV5-4	-	TRBJ1-4	CASSPRPGYDEKLFF	TGTGCCAGCAGCCCCCGCCCCGGTTATGATGAAAAACTGTTTTTT
-	TRBV5-4	-	TRBJ2-2	CASSDGGLTGELFF	TGTGCCAGCAGCGACGGGGGGCTAACCGGGGAGCTGTTTTTT
-	TRBV6-5	-	TRBJ1-6	CASSYGSYSPLHF	TGTGCCAGCAGTTACGGCTCTTATTCACCCCTCCACTTT
-	TRBV7-3	-	TRBJ2-1	CASSLPLAGGYNEQFF	TGTGCCAGCAGCTTACCTTTAGCCGGGGGATACAATGAGCAGTTCTTC
-	TRBV25-1	-	TRBJ1-6	CASSGPDNSPLHF	TGTGCCAGCAGTGGTCCGGATAATTCACCCCTCCACTTT
-	TRBV6-1	-	TRBJ2-1	CASKGDPGGNEQFF	TGTGCCAGCAAGGGGGATCCGGGGGGCAATGAGCAGTTCTTC
-	TRBV4-3	-	TRBJ1-4	CASSQDGGGSNEKLFF	TGCGCCAGCAGCCAAGATGGCGGGGGATCTAATGAAAAACTGTTTTTT
-	TRBV7-8	-	TRBJ1-5	CASSFASGRSNQPQHF	TGTGCCAGCAGCTTCGCCTCAGGGCGGAGCAATCAGCCCCAGCATTTT
-	TRBV27	-	TRBJ1-3	CASSAYRGNTIYF	TGTGCCAGCAGCGCTTACAGGGGAAACACCATATATTTT
-	TRBV6-5	-	TRBJ2-1	CASSLDRGVDEQFF	TGTGCCAGCAGCTTGGATAGGGGCGTCGATGAGCAGTTCTTC
-	TRBV4-3	-	TRBJ1-5	CASSQEVNQPQHF	TGCGCCAGCAGCCAAGAGGTTAATCAGCCCCAGCATTTT
-	TRBV2	-	TRBJ2-2	CASKSGSTNTGELFF	TGTGCCAGCAAATCGGGAAGTACCAACACCGGGGAGCTGTTTTTT
-	TRBV5-6	TRBD2	TRBJ2-1	CASSFGSGGYNEQFF	TGTGCCAGCAGCTTTGGTAGCGGGGGCTACAATGAGCAGTTCTTC
-	TRBV5-4	TRBD1	TRBJ2-1	CASRGQKSNEQFF	TGTGCCAGCAGGGGACAGAAGAGTAATGAGCAGTTCTTC
-	TRBV7-8	-	TRBJ2-1	CASSLVLQGYGNEQFF	TGTGCCAGCAGCTTAGTCCTACAGGGCTACGGCAATGAGCAGTTCTTC
-	TRBV11-2	TRBD2	TRBJ2-1	CASSFSGGANEQFF	TGTGCCAGCAGCTTCAGCGGGGGGGCCAATGAGCAGTTCTTC
-	TRBV28	-	TRBJ1-5	CASSPTQGPRRDQPQHF	TGTGCCAGCAGTCCGACCCAGGGACCTAGGAGGGACCAGCCCCAGCATTTT
-	TRBV5-1	-	TRBJ1-1	CASSSGFIKNTEAFF	TGCGCCAGCAGCTCGGGTTTCATTAAGAACACTGAAGCTTTCTTT
-	TRBV5-1	-	TRBJ2-1	CASTEAGSYNEQFF	TGCGCCAGCACCGAAGCAGGCTCCTACAATGAGCAGTTCTTC
-	TRBV19	-	TRBJ2-3	CASSIGQDTDTQYF	TGTGCCAGTAGTATAGGGCAGGACACAGATACGCAGTATTTT
-	TRBV19	-	TRBJ1-1	CASKPQKYTEAFF	TGTGCCAGTAAACCTCAGAAATACACTGAAGCTTTCTTT
-	TRBV5-1	TRBD2	TRBJ2-5	CASSFLAGGKETQYF	TGCGCCAGCAGCTTTCTAGCGGGGGGGAAAGAGACCCAGTACTTC
-	TRBV5-1	TRBD1	TRBJ2-1	CASSFSGQGAYEQFF	TGCGCCAGCAGCTTCTCAGGACAGGGGGCCTATGAGCAGTTCTTC
-	TRBV4-3	TRBD1	TRBJ1-2	CASKADRFGNYGYTF	TGCGCCAGCAAGGCGGACAGGTTTGGTAACTATGGCTACACCTTC
-	TRBV18	-	TRBJ2-7	CASSLSASSYEQYF	TGTGCCAGCTCATTATCAGCCAGCTCCTACGAGCAGTACTTC
-	TRBV27	TRBD1	TRBJ1-1	CASSRPGTGRYTEAFF	TGTGCCAGCAGTCGTCCCGGGACAGGGAGGTACACTGAAGCTTTCTTT
-	TRBV6-6	TRBD1	TRBJ1-4	CASSSTGGRELFF	TGTGCCAGCAGCTCGACAGGGGGGAGGGAACTGTTTTTT
-	TRBV15	-	TRBJ2-5	CATSRDVYSMGPETQYF	TGTGCCACCAGCAGAGATGTTTACAGCATGGGTCCGGAGACCCAGTACTTC
-	TRBV18	-	TRBJ2-7	CASSPRDNYEQYF	TGTGCCAGCTCACCACGGGACAACTACGAGCAGTACTTC
-	TRBV30	TRBD1	TRBJ2-7	CAWSLTGTGVHEQYF	TGTGCCTGGAGTCTAACCGGGACAGGGGTCCACGAGCAGTACTTC
-	TRBV19	-	TRBJ2-1	CASSIVRKGSYNEQFF	TGTGCCAGTAGTATCGTTCGTAAGGGCTCCTACAATGAGCAGTTCTTC
few	TRBV11-1	-	TRBJ1-1	CASSNLRNTEAFF	TGTGCCAGCAGCAACCTCCGGAACACTGAAGCTTTCTTT
-	TRBV4-2	-	TRBJ1-1	CASSQVAQGMGTEAFF	TGTGCCAGCAGCCAGGTAGCCCAGGGGATGGGCACTGAAGCTTTCTTT
few	TRBV30	-	TRBJ1-2	CAWSVTGSNGYTF	TGTGCCTGGAGTGTAACGGGCAGTAATGGCTACACCTTC
-	TRBV7-6	-	TRBJ2-2	CASSGPERVIERDTGELFF	TGTGCCAGCAGCGGACCCGAGAGAGTTATCGAACGGGACACCGGGGAGCTGTTTTTT
-	TRBV6-5	TRBD1	TRBJ2-5	CASSYFGTGAQETQYF	TGTGCCAGCAGTTATTTTGGGACAGGGGCTCAAGAGACCCAGTACTTC
-	TRBV7-9	-	TRBJ2-7	CASSLAGGYEQYF	TGTGCCAGCAGCCTAGCCGGCGGCTACGAGCAGTACTTC
-	TRBV9	TRBD1	TRBJ1-5	CASSQTGGNQPQHF	TGTGCCAGCAGCCAAACAGGGGGGAATCAGCCCCAGCATTTT
-	TRBV2	TRBD1	TRBJ2-7	CASSTQTGWGEQYF	TGTGCCAGCAGTACCCAGACAGGGTGGGGAGAGCAGTACTTC
-	TRBV7-9	-	TRBJ1-4	CASREEVAQKLFF	TGTGCCAGCAGGGAAGAGGTGGCGCAAAAACTGTTTTTT
-	TRBV6-6	-	TRBJ1-4	CASSYSLTNEKLFF	TGTGCCAGCAGTTACTCGTTAACTAATGAAAAACTGTTTTTT
-	TRBV6-1	TRBD2	TRBJ2-7	CASTSSAGGWYEQYF	TGTGCCAGCACATCCTCGGCGGGGGGCTGGTACGAGCAGTACTTC
-	TRBV5-6	-	TRBJ1-4	CASTHLATNEKLFF	TGTGCCAGCACCCATCTTGCAACTAATGAAAAACTGTTTTTT
-	TRBV5-6	TRBD1	TRBJ2-7	CASSLGTGGYNYEQYF	TGTGCCAGCAGCTTAGGGACAGGGGGTTACAACTACGAGCAGTACTTC
-	TRBV5-1	-	TRBJ2-3	CASSLATEGWTDTQYF	TGCGCCAGCAGCTTGGCTACGGAGGGGTGGACAGATACGCAGTATTTT
-	TRBV15	TRBD2	TRBJ2-7	CATSRDAGRGEQYF	TGTGCCACCAGCAGAGATGCTGGGCGGGGGGAGCAGTACTTC
-	TRBV7-2	-	TRBJ2-1	CASSLAGGPREQFF	TGTGCCAGCAGCTTAGCGGGGGGGCCCCGGGAGCAGTTCTTC
-	TRBV4-3	-	TRBJ2-3	CASSLTNYSFGSGTDTQYF	TGCGCCAGCAGCCTCACAAATTACAGCTTCGGAAGTGGCACAGATACGCAGTATTTT
-	TRBV7-3	-	TRBJ2-2	CASSYPYGELFF	TGTGCCAGCAGCTACCCCTACGGGGAGCTGTTTTTT
once	TRBV19	-	TRBJ1-2	CASSGGFGYTF	TGTGCCAGTAGCGGGGGCTTCGGCTACACCTTC
-	TRBV6-5	-	TRBJ1-1	CASSYRTDTEAFF	TGTGCCAGCAGTTACCGTACAGACACTGAAGCTTTCTTT